This TCR beta chain was identified in a study of T cell responses to AZD1222 COVID-19 vaccine. CDR1 SGHDT and CDR2 YYEEEE come from the germline V gene. Losses at the gene ends were 4 bases for V and 1 base for J; bases not matched to a gene: 4. The CDR3 extends over 15 amino acids. TCRdb's table, derived via immunoSEQ multiplex PCR, lists solely in-frame clones and lacks some. Of some 120,000 clones in the sample, around 90% were seen once. The source was peripheral blood, collected on day 0 of AZD1222 vaccination. The origin of this receptor is an adult in good health. The V call is TRBV5-6, the J call TRBJ2-7; 11 bases line up with TRBD2. CDR3 loop: CASSATSGASYEQYF. The CDR3 DNA reads as TGTGCCAGCAGCGCGACTAGCGGGGCATCCTACGAGCAGTACTTC.